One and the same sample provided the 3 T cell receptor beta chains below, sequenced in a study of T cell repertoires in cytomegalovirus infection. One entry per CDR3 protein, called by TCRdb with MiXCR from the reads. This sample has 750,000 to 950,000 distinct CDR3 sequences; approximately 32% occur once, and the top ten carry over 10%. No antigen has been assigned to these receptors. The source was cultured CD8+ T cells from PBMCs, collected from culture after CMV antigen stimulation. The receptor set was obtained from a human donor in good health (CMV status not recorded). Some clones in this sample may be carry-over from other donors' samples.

The CDR3 spells CSVEAGSVGGYTF. CDR3 sequence (DNA): TGCAGCGTTGAAGCGGGCAGCGTTGGAGGCTACACCTTC. The gene calls are TRBV29-1 and TRBJ1-2; no clear D. This CDR3 is built from 13 residues. The V end lost 1 base, the J end lost 8 bases, and 14 bases lay between the germline ends. CDR1 and CDR2 from the germline V gene are SQVTM and ANQGSEA.

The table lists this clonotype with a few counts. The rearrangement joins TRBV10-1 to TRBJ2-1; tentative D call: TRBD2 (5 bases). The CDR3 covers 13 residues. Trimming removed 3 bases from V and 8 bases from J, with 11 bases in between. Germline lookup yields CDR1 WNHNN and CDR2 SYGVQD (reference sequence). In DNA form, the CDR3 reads TGCGCCAGCAGTGACGCCGGGGTGGATGAGCAGTTCTTC. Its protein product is CASSDAGVDEQFF.

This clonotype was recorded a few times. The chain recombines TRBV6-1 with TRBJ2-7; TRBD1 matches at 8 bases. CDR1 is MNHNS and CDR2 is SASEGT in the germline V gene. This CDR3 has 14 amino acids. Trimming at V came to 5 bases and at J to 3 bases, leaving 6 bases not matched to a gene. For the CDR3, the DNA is TGTGCCAGCAGTCCGGGACAGGAAATCTACGAGCAGTACTTC. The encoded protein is CASSPGQEIYEQYF.